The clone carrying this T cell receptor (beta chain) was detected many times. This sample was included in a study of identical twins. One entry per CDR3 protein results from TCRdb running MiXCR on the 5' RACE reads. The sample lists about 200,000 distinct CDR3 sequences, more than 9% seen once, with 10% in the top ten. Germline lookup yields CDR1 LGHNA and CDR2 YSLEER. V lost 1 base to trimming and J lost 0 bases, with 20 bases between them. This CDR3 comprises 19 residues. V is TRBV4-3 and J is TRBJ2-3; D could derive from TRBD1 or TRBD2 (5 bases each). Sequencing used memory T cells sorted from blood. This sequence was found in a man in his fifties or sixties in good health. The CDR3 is CASSQALRDGRASTDTQYF. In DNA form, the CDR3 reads TGCGCCAGCAGCCAAGCGCTCCGGGACGGCCGTGCTAGCACAGATACGCAGTATTTT.